The 8 T cell receptor beta chains in this list originate from one sample, sequenced in a study of shared clonotypes between healthy human individuals (dated by TCRdb to the early 2020s). To prepare the library, the immunoSEQ multiplex PCR assay was applied. This is the immuneACCESS table as TCRdb keeps it, with only in-frame sequences that have V and J called. A part of the clones is gone; compared with another copy, unresolved V genes explain less than half, and the rest is unexplained. This sample comprises about 1.5 million clones, 96% of them detected only once. Of the sample, about 1% is held by the ten largest clones. What was sequenced was naive CD4+ T cells sorted from blood. The cell subset or site label, read with the paper, signifies: CD45RA+ positively selected. These TCRs come from a man in his thirties or forties in good health.

This clone was found once. The V gene is TRBV19, the J gene TRBJ1-3, with D tentatively TRBD1 (5 bases). Trimming removed 7 bases from V and 2 bases from J, with 9 bases in between. Per germline, CDR1 LNHDA and CDR2 SQIVND (reference sequence). CDR3 size: 13 residues. The CDR3 region is CASTGEPGNTIYF. The CDR3, as DNA: TGTGCCAGTACGGGGGAGCCTGGAAACACCATATATTTT. The full variable domain, completed using reference TRBV19 and TRBJ1-3, is DGGITQSPKYLFRKEGQNVTLSCEQNLNHDAMYWYRQDPGQGLRLIYYSQIVNDFQKGDIAEGYSVSREKKESFPLTVTSAQKNPTAFYLCASTGEPGNTIYFGEGSWLTVV.

This clone has a single count. The rearrangement joins TRBV27 to TRBJ2-7, with D possibly matching TRBD2 (5 bases). The CDR3 is 15 residues long. Germline V gene lookup returns CDR1 MNHEY and CDR2 SMNVEV (reference sequence). V lost 4 bases and J lost 3, with 16 bases in between. The CDR3 DNA reads as TGTGCCAGCAGTTCCGCTCGGAGGCTCCGCTACGAGCAGTACTTC. Residues: CASSSARRLRYEQYF.

V is TRBV28 and J is TRBJ1-4; 7 bases are a match to TRBD1. V shed 6 bases and J 8 bases; nucleotides not matched to a gene: 12. The CDR3 extends over 15 amino acids. Germline V gene sequence: CDR1 MDHEN, CDR2 SYDVKM. This chain's CDR3 is CASSRAPRQGEKLFF. The DNA of the CDR3 is TGTGCCAGCAGCCGGGCCCCGCGACAGGGCGAAAAACTGTTTTTT.

The rearrangement joins TRBV28 to TRBJ1-4; possible D gene TRBD1, 5 bases. Germline assignment: CDR1 MDHEN and CDR2 SYDVKM. The ends were cut back, 5 bases at V and 0 bases at J, with 10 bases in the middle. The CDR3 is made up of 15 amino acids. CDR3 amino acids: CASSDSFATNEKLFF. CDR3 DNA sequence: TGTGCCAGCAGTGACAGTTTTGCAACTAATGAAAAACTGTTTTTT.

The V and J genes are TRBV2 and TRBJ2-2; D perhaps matches TRBD1 (6 bases). The ends were cut back, 5 bases at V and 0 bases at J, with 10 bases in the middle. Looked up from germline, CDR1 is SNHLY and CDR2 is FYNNEI. CDR3 length: 15 residues. In DNA, the CDR3 is TGTGCCAGCAGTAAGGACAGAGCGAACACCGGGGAGCTGTTTTTT. It yields the protein CASSKDRANTGELFF.

The genes are TRBV6-1 and TRBJ1-4; 7 bases fit TRBD1. Per the germline V gene, CDR1 is MNHNS and CDR2 is SASEGT. V dropped 2 bases and J dropped 6; count of bases not matched to a gene: 6. The CDR3 loop spans 15 amino acids. The CDR3, as DNA: TGTGCCAGCAGTGAACAGACAGGGTCTGATGAAAAACTGTTTTTT. Amino acids: CASSEQTGSDEKLFF.

Comment on this clone: In the same sample, other DNA sequences code for this CDR3. The V gene is TRBV5-1, the J gene TRBJ2-2; 9 bases agree with TRBD1. The CDR3 runs 15 residues. J gave up 3 bases and V 0 bases, and 0 bases lay outside the gene matches. Looked up from germline, CDR1 is SGHRS and CDR2 is YFSETQ. This CDR3 reads CASSLGDRDTGELFF. In DNA, the CDR3 is TGCGCCAGCAGCTTGGGGGACAGGGACACCGGGGAGCTGTTTTTT. The full variable domain, with the rest looked up from reference TRBV5-1 and TRBJ2-2, is KAGVTQTPRYLIKTRGQQVTLSCSPISGHRSVSWYQQTPGQGLQFLFEYFSETQRNKGNFPGRFSGRQFSNSRSEMNVSTLELGDSALYLCASSLGDRDTGELFFGEGSRLTVL.

Worth noting for this clone: Additional DNA sequences in this sample encode the identical CDR3. The chain uses TRBV9 and TRBJ2-7, with 11 nucleotides matching TRBD2. The CDR3 sequence is 15 residues long. The germline gives CDR1 SGDLS, CDR2 YYNGEE. The V segment lost 2 bases and the J segment 2 bases; nucleotides outside the gene matches: 3. In nucleotides, the CDR3 is TGTGCCAGCAGCGTCGGGACTAGCGGAACCTACGAGCAGTACTTC. Protein: CASSVGTSGTYEQYF.